One and the same sample provided the 23 T cell receptor beta chains below, sequenced in a study of T cells in Graves' hyperthyroidism and ophthalmopathy. Researchers amplified the TCR beta CDR3 regions from RNA transcripts. HTBI primers were the set used in a first-round RT-PCR of the TCR CDR3. TCRdb recomputed calls from the multiplex PCR reads with MiXCR, one row per CDR3 protein. This sample has hundreds of thousands of distinct CDR3 sequences; just under 20% occur once, and the top ten carry 45% to 50%. Material for sequencing was blood. All receptors derive from a man aged 35-49 years with Graves' ophthalmopathy.

A few counts support this clonotype. The chain is built from TRBV27 and TRBJ2-5, with 10 bases fitting TRBD2. The ends lost 0 bases at V and 4 bases at J; junction bases unmatched: 11. Germline loops: CDR1 MNHEY, CDR2 SMNVEV (reference sequence). The CDR3 is 18 amino acids. The CDR3 DNA reads TGTGCCAGCAGTTTATCAGGGGAGCGGGAGGGCGTTGGAGAGACCCAGTACTTC. It is translated as CASSLSGEREGVGETQYF.

This clonotype was observed a single time. This may be a read error, as it is one base from a much larger clone. DNA for the CDR3: TGTGCCAGCAGTTTGCTAGGGCCCGCCTACGAGCAGTGCTTC. Translated, it gives CASSLLGPAYEQCF. The V and J genes are TRBV27 and TRBJ2-7; D is uncertain. The CDR3 has 14 amino acids. Germline lookup yields CDR1 MNHEY and CDR2 SMNVEV (reference sequence).

This clonotype was detected many times. The V and J genes are TRBV11-1 and TRBJ2-3, with D possibly matching TRBD1 (6 bases). Per the germline V gene, CDR1 is SGHAT and CDR2 is FQDESV (reference sequence). The CDR3 runs to 15 residues. Trimming pared 7 bases from V and 3 bases from J, leaving 17 bases between. CDR3 residues: CASTMTGFSTDTQYF. Here the CDR3 DNA reads TGTGCCAGCACCATGACAGGCTTCTCTACAGATACGCAGTATTTT.

The chain links TRBV4-2 to TRBJ2-1; tentatively, D is TRBD1 (5 bases). The germline V gene encodes CDR1 LGHNA and CDR2 YNFKEQ. V was clipped by 6 bases and J by 10 bases, with 10 bases between them. The CDR3 has 11 amino acids. The CDR3 nucleotides read TGTGCCAGCAGAGTGGGGCCCGAGCAGTTCTTC. It translates to CASRVGPEQFF.

This clonotype was picked up many times. The chain employs TRBV27 and TRBJ1-1; perhaps TRBD1 as D (6 bases). CDR1 is MNHEY and CDR2 is SMNVEV in the germline V gene (reference sequence). Trimming left V 3 bases short and J 5 bases short, with 10 bases between. The length of the CDR3 is 13 residues. CDR3 amino acids: CASSLGAETEAFF. In nucleotides, the CDR3 is TGTGCCAGCAGTTTGGGGGCTGAGACTGAAGCTTTCTTT.

On this clonotype itself: This may arise from a read error, as a much more abundant clone is one base away. The chain carries TRBV6-1 and TRBJ2-1; 15 nucleotides match TRBD2. The CDR3 spans 18 residues. J gave up 10 bases and V 6 bases, and 16 bases lay outside the gene matches. Germline CDR1 and CDR2: MNHNS and SASEGT. The CDR3, as DNA: TGTGCCAGCAGGTCAGCCGGCGGACTAGCGGGGGGGCAGGACGAGCAGTTCTTC. Its protein product is CASRSAGGLAGGQDEQFF.

The table lists this clonotype with a few counts. This chain joins TRBV20-1 and TRBJ2-1; 10 nucleotides align to TRBD2. The germline gives CDR1 DFQATT, CDR2 SNEGSKA (reference sequence). The V gene end was trimmed by 3 bases and the J gene end by 9 bases; junction bases not matched to a gene: 8. CDR3 length: 14 amino acids. The CDR3 DNA follows: TGCAGTGCTAGCCTAGCGGGGGTACAGGGTGAGCAGTTCTTC. This encodes CSASLAGVQGEQFF.

The chain uses TRBV3-1 and TRBJ2-7; TRBD2 might be the D (5 bases). Trimming shortened V by 3 bases and J by 2 bases, and 17 bases separated the two germline ends. This CDR3 region has 16 residues. Germline V gene sequence: CDR1 LGHDT, CDR2 YNNKEL (reference sequence). The CDR3 bases are TGTGCCAGCAGCCACTCGTATAAGGGAGTTACCTACGAGCAGTACTTC. Translated: CASSHSYKGVTYEQYF.

This clonotype was picked up a small number of times. CDR3 DNA: TGTGCCAGCAGCCCCGGGCAGGCCCGTAATAATGAAAAACTGTTTTTT. Residues: CASSPGQARNNEKLFF. The rearrangement joins TRBV3-1 to TRBJ1-4; D ambiguous. The CDR3 covers 16 residues. Germline-derived CDR1 and CDR2 are LGHDT and YNNKEL (reference sequence). The ends were cut back, 4 bases at V and 4 bases at J, with 16 bases in the middle.

V usage is TRBV19 and J usage is TRBJ1-2, with a possible D match to TRBD1 (5 bases). V was trimmed by 7 bases and J by 8 bases, leaving 17 bases between them. CDR1 is LNHDA, CDR2 SQIVND, per germline (reference sequence). The CDR3 is made up of 13 amino acids. CDR3 amino acids: CASNVDPRQGYTF. CDR3 coding DNA: TGTGCCAGTAATGTAGACCCGCGACAGGGCTACACCTTC.

This clonotype was seen only a few times. This sequence joins TRBV28 and TRBJ2-1, with 9 bases that match TRBD2. Germline loops: CDR1 MDHEN, CDR2 SYDVKM. This CDR3 region has 15 residues. The V and J ends lost 6 bases and 4 bases, in that order; junction bases with no gene match: 7. CDR3 nucleotide sequence: TGTGCCAGCAGGGGCGGGAGGGCGATATACAATGAGCAGTTCTTC. It specifies CASRGGRAIYNEQFF.

The chain links TRBV27 to TRBJ1-5; no firm D call. CDR3 length equals 13 residues. The germline V and J ends were trimmed by 0 bases and 10 bases, with 10 bases remaining between them. The V gene's germline CDR1 is MNHEY and CDR2 SMNVEV (reference sequence). The CDR3 DNA follows: TGTGCCAGCAGTTTATCGGCAAGAGGCCCCCAGCATTTT. This gives the protein CASSLSARGPQHF.

This clonotype was seen at least ten times. The genes are TRBV5-1 and TRBJ1-1; D possibly corresponds to TRBD1 (5 bases). The CDR3 runs to 15 residues. CDR1 is SGHRS, CDR2 YFSETQ, per germline. Trimming stripped 3 bases from V and 0 bases from J, with 12 bases between. This CDR3 is CASSSQTGVNTEAFF. The CDR3 DNA reads as TGCGCCAGCAGCTCCCAAACAGGTGTGAACACTGAAGCTTTCTTT.

This clonotype was seen repeatedly, ten times or more. The gene calls are TRBV2 and TRBJ2-1; TRBD2 agrees at 13 bases. The CDR3 length is 14 residues. Germline CDR1 is SNHLY and CDR2 is FYNNEI. The ends lost 6 bases at V and 15 bases at J; junction bases unmatched: 11. The CDR3 protein is CASRTGTSGELRFF. In DNA, the CDR3 is TGTGCCAGCAGAACCGGGACTAGCGGGGAGTTGCGGTTCTTC.

The J gene is TRBJ1-1, the V gene TRBV6-2 or TRBV6-3; D gene unclear. V was pared by 5 bases and J by 1 base, with 11 bases between. This CDR3 is built from 14 residues. Per germline, CDR1 MNHEY and CDR2 SVGEGT. The DNA for the CDR3 is TGTGCCAGCAGTGCCTCCGGGCCGAACACTGAAGCTTTCTTT. Protein sequence: CASSASGPNTEAFF.

In its sample, this clonotype was seen a few times. This chain connects TRBV6-6 to TRBJ2-7, with TRBD2 identical over 10 bases. The CDR3 totals 17 residues. The ends lost 0 bases at V and 5 bases at J; junction bases unmatched: 10. Germline CDR1 and CDR2: MNHNY and SVGAGI (reference sequence). The CDR3 DNA reads as TGTGCCAGCAGTTACTCGGGTTGGGCTAGCGGGGGAAACGAGCAGTACTTC. It is translated as CASSYSGWASGGNEQYF.

The table lists this clonotype with a few counts. The V gene is TRBV20-1, the J gene TRBJ2-3, with D hard to call. Germline CDR1 and CDR2: DFQATT and SNEGSKA (reference sequence). This CDR3 has 14 residues. V was shortened by 5 bases and J by 0 bases, with 12 bases between the two germline ends. CDR3 sequence (DNA): TGCAGTGCTCCCCCCGCTTCTAGCACAGATACGCAGTATTTT. This codes for CSAPPASSTDTQYF.

The chain is built from TRBV7-2 and TRBJ2-7; weak D call: TRBD1 (5 bases). Between the trimmed V and J ends, which lost 6 bases and 3 bases, there was a span of 15 bases. The CDR3 contains 14 residues. Germline lookup yields CDR1 SGHTA and CDR2 FQGNSA. Here the CDR3 reads CASSQGDRNYEQYF. The CDR3 nucleotides read TGTGCCAGCAGTCAAGGTGACAGAAACTACGAGCAGTACTTC.

The sample holds a few counts of this clonotype. J is TRBJ1-5 and V is TRBV29-1; maybe TRBD1 (5 bases). With 6 bases removed from V and 5 bases from J, the gap between germline ends came to 17 bases. The germline V gene has CDR1 SQVTM and CDR2 ANQGSEA. This CDR3 comprises 14 residues. CDR3 bases: TGCAGCGTCACCGGGACGGACAAGGATCAGCCCCAGCATTTT. Its protein product is CSVTGTDKDQPQHF.

This clonotype was recorded once. Since a much larger clone is just one base distant, this may be a read error. The V and J genes are TRBV28 and TRBJ1-1, with D possibly being TRBD1 (5 bases). The CDR3 spans 15 residues. Germline V gene data show CDR1 as MDHEN and CDR2 as SYDVKM. Written as DNA, the CDR3 is TGTGTCAGCAGTTCCCTCAGACAGCTGAACACTGAAGCTTTCTTT. This encodes CVSSSLRQLNTEAFF.

The table lists this clonotype with many counts. The V gene is TRBV11-2, the J gene TRBJ2-5; 12 bases line up with TRBD1. CDR1 SGHAT and CDR2 FQNNGV come from the germline V gene. CDR3 length: 19 amino acids. Unmatched junction bases numbered 13, after V lost 5 bases and J lost 0 bases. In DNA, the CDR3 is TGTGCCAGCAGCCTGACCGGGACAGGGGGCGCCGGGTACCAAGAGACCCAGTACTTC. It yields the protein CASSLTGTGGAGYQETQYF.

The rearrangement uses TRBV6-1 and TRBJ1-2; a possible D gene is TRBD1 (5 bases). The CDR3 consists of 13 residues. The V gene's germline CDR1 is MNHNS and CDR2 SASEGT. V was shortened by 2 bases and J by 5 bases, with 9 bases between the two germline ends. CDR3 sequence: CASSELSGYGYTF. The CDR3 DNA sequence: TGTGCCAGCAGTGAATTATCAGGGTATGGCTACACCTTC.

This clonotype was counted a single time. The chain uses TRBV15 and TRBJ2-1; 7 bases are shared with TRBD2. The CDR3 totals 15 residues. Germline trimming cut 1 base from V and 3 bases from J; bases unmatched to any gene: 3. The V gene's germline CDR1 is LNHNV and CDR2 YYDKDF (reference sequence). CDR3 sequence: CATSRVGDYYNEQFF. CDR3 nucleotide sequence: TGTGCCACCAGCAGAGTAGGGGACTACTACAATGAGCAGTTCTTC.